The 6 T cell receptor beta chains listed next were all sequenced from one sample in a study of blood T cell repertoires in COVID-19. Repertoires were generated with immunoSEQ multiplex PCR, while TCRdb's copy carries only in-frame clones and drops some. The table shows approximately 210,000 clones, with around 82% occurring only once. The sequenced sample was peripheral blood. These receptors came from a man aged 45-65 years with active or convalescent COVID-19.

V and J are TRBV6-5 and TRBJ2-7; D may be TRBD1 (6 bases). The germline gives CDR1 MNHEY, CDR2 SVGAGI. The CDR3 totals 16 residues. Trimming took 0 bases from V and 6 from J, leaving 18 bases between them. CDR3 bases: TGTGCCAGCAGTTACTCCGTCCGGGACATAGTGGGCGAGCAGTACTTC. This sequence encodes CASSYSVRDIVGEQYF.

The CDR3 bases are TGTGCCAGCAGCTTACTAAGACAGGGAAATTCACCCCTCCACTTT. This sequence encodes CASSLLRQGNSPLHF. The V and J genes are TRBV7-6 and TRBJ1-6, with 7 nucleotides matching TRBD1. With V trimmed by 2 bases and J by 7 bases, 5 bases remained unmatched. The CDR3 is 15 residues long. The germline gives CDR1 SGHVS, CDR2 FNYEAQ.

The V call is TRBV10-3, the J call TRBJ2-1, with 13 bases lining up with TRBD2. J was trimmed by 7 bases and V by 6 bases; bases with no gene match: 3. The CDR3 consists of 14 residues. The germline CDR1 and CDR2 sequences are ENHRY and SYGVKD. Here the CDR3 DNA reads TGTGCCATCAGAGGACTAGCGGGAGCAAATGAGCAGTTCTTC. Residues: CAIRGLAGANEQFF.

The CDR3 coding sequence is TGTGCCAGCCTTCTAAGGGGGAAAGGCCCCTTGACAGATACGCAGTATTTT. Translation: CASLLRGKGPLTDTQYF. This chain uses TRBV27 with TRBJ2-3; a weak D match, TRBD1 (6 bases). Germline CDR1 and CDR2: MNHEY and SMNVEV (reference sequence). The ends were cut back, 8 bases at V and 3 bases at J, with 24 bases in the middle. The CDR3 has 17 residues.

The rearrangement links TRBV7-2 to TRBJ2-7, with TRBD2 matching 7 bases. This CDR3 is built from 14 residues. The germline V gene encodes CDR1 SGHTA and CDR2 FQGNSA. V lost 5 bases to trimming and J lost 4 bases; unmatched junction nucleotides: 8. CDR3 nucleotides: TGTGCCAGCAGCCTACAGCGGGGCGCTTACGAGCAGTACTTC. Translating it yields CASSLQRGAYEQYF.

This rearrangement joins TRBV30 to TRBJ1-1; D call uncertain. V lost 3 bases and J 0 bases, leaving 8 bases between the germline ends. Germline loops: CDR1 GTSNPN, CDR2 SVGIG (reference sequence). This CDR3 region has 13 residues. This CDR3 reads CAWSPRMNTEAFF. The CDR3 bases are TGTGCCTGGAGCCCCAGGATGAACACTGAAGCTTTCTTT.